This note documents a single T cell receptor (beta chain) sequence. Antigen: not known. TCRdb's table, derived via immunoSEQ multiplex PCR, lists solely in-frame clones and lacks some. The table records 20,000 to 25,000 clones, around 76% of them present only once. V gave up 0 bases and J gave up 3 bases, with 12 bases separating them. The germline gives CDR1 MNHEY, CDR2 SVGAGI. This CDR3 region has 15 residues. This sample stems from a study of STAT5B mutations in CD4+ large granular lymphocyte leukemia. Regarding the study as a whole: CD4-sorted patient repertoires seemed more clonal than healthy CD4+ repertoires.

The sequence derives from a human donor in good health. The V gene is TRBV6-5, the J gene TRBJ2-7; D is ambiguous. The sample was CD4+ T cells from blood buffy coats. In nucleotides, the CDR3 is TGTGCCAGCAGTTACTCGGGCCCGGGCAGCTACGAGCAGTACTTC. Protein: CASSYSGPGSYEQYF.